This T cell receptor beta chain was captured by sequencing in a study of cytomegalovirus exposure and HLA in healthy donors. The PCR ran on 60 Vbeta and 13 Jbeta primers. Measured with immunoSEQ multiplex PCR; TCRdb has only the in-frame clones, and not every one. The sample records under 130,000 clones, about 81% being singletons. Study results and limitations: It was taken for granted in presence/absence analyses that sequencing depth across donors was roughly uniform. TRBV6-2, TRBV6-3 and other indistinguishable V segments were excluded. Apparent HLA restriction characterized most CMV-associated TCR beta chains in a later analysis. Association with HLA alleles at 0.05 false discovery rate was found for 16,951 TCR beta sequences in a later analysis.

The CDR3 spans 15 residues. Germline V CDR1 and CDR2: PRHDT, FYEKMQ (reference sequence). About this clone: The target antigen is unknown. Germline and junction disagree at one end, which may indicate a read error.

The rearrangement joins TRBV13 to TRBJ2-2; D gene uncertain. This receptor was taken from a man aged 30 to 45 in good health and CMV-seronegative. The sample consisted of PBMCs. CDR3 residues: CASSLGSFAAGELFF. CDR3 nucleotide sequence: TGTGCCAGCAGCCTAGGATCGTTCGCGGCCGGGGAGCTGTTTTTT.